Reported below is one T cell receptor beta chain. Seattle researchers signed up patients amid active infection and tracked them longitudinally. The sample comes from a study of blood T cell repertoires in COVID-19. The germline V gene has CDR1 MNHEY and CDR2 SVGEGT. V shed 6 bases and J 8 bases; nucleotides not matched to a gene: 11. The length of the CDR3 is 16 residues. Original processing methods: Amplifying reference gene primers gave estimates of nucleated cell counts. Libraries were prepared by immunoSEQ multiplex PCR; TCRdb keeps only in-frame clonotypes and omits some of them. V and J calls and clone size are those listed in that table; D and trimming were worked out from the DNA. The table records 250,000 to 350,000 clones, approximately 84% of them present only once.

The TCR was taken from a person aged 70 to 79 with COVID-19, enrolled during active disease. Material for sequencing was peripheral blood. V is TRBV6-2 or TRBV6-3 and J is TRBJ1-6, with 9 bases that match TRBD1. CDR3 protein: CASSQTPGTGYSPLHF. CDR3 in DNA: TGTGCCAGCAGCCAGACTCCCGGGACAGGGTATTCACCCCTCCACTTT.